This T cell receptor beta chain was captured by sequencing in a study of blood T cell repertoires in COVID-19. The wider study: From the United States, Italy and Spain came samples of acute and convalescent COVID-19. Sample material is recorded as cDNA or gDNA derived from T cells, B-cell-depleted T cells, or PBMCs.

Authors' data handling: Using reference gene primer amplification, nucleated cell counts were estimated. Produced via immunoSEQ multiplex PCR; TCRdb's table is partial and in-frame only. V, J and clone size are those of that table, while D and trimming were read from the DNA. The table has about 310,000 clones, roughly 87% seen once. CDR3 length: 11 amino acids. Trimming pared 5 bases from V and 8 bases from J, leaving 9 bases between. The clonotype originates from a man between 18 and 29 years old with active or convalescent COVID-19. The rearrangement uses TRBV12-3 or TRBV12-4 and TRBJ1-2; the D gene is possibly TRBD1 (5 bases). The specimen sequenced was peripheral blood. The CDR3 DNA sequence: TGTGCCAGCAGTACCAGGGCAGGCTACACCTTC. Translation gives CASSTRAGYTF.